Listed below are T cell receptor beta chains from one sample, sequenced in a study of blood T cell repertoires in COVID-19. The repertoire was sequenced with immunoSEQ multiplex PCR; TCRdb's copy has only in-frame clones and lacks some. The profile shows 140,000 to 150,000 clones, over 75% of them singletons. Sequenced: peripheral blood. The receptors stem from a man aged 55-75 years with active or convalescent COVID-19. CDR3s include the opening cysteine and the closing phenylalanine or tryptophan. Each record gives: clone size, D gene, J gene, V gene, CDR3 DNA, CDR3 protein. D genes are given only for firm matches. Not all rows give a size; the values are once, few, many and, for expanded clones, a class.

clone_size: .; d_call: TRBD2; j_call: TRBJ2-1; v_call: TRBV6-5; cdr3_nt: TGTGCCAGCAGAGGGGGTAGCGGGAGGGCCGGAGAGCAGTTCTTC; cdr3_aa: CASRGGSGRAGEQFF
clone_size: .; d_call: .; j_call: TRBJ1-5; v_call: TRBV6-4; cdr3_nt: TGTGCCAGCAGTTTGAGACAGGTTCGTAATCAGCCCCAGCATTTT; cdr3_aa: CASSLRQVRNQPQHF
clone_size: .; d_call: .; j_call: TRBJ2-1; v_call: TRBV24-1; cdr3_nt: TGTGCCACCAGTGATCCGGTGGGGGCGAATGAGCAGTTCTTC; cdr3_aa: CATSDPVGANEQFF
clone_size: .; d_call: TRBD1; j_call: TRBJ1-6; v_call: TRBV6-6; cdr3_nt: TGTGCCAGCAGCCAGGGGGCAGGCAATTCACCCCTCCACTTT; cdr3_aa: CASSQGAGNSPLHF
clone_size: once; d_call: .; j_call: TRBJ1-1; v_call: TRBV15; cdr3_nt: TGTGCCACCAGCAGAGACCAGAACACTGAAGCTTTCTTT; cdr3_aa: CATSRDQNTEAFF
clone_size: .; d_call: TRBD2; j_call: TRBJ2-5; v_call: TRBV29-1; cdr3_nt: TGCAGCGTTGAAGAGGCCCAGGCGGGGGTCCTGTACGAGACCCAGTACTTC; cdr3_aa: CSVEEAQAGVLYETQYF
clone_size: many; d_call: TRBD2; j_call: TRBJ2-1; v_call: TRBV27; cdr3_nt: TGTGCCAGCAGTTTTGTTTCGAGCGGGAGGGCCGGGAATGAGCAGTTCTTC; cdr3_aa: CASSFVSSGRAGNEQFF
clone_size: .; d_call: .; j_call: TRBJ2-3; v_call: TRBV27; cdr3_nt: TGTGCCAGTCAGGGGGGTATACCGACACTCCCGAGCACAGATACGCAGTATTTT; cdr3_aa: CASQGGIPTLPSTDTQYF
clone_size: .; d_call: TRBD2; j_call: TRBJ2-1; v_call: TRBV18; cdr3_nt: TGTGCCAGCTCACCACTCGAGGGACTAGCGATCGGCTCCTACAATGAGCAGTTCTTC; cdr3_aa: CASSPLEGLAIGSYNEQFF
clone_size: .; d_call: TRBD1; j_call: TRBJ2-7; v_call: TRBV15; cdr3_nt: TGTGCCACCAGCAGAGATTGGTCCCGGGACAGGGCATACGAGCAGTACTTC; cdr3_aa: CATSRDWSRDRAYEQYF
clone_size: .; d_call: .; j_call: TRBJ2-2; v_call: TRBV18; cdr3_nt: TGTGCCAGCTCAGAGGCCCGGGGCACCGGGGAGCTGTTTTTT; cdr3_aa: CASSEARGTGELFF
clone_size: once; d_call: .; j_call: TRBJ2-3; v_call: TRBV2; cdr3_nt: TGTGCAGGGGGTACAGGGCGAGCGGCTGGCACAGATACGCAGTATTTT; cdr3_aa: CAGGTGRAAGTDTQYF
clone_size: .; d_call: TRBD1; j_call: TRBJ2-7; v_call: TRBV15; cdr3_nt: TGTGCCACCAGCAGGCCGACAGGGAGCGAGCAGTACTTC; cdr3_aa: CATSRPTGSEQYF
clone_size: .; d_call: .; j_call: TRBJ2-1; v_call: TRBV19; cdr3_nt: TGTGCCAGTGGCAAAACCGCAGGTCTCCCGAGCTCCTACAATGAGCAGTTCTTC; cdr3_aa: CASGKTAGLPSSYNEQFF
clone_size: .; d_call: TRBD1; j_call: TRBJ2-3; v_call: TRBV24-1; cdr3_nt: TGTGCCACCAGTGCTCCCTCTGCGGGACAGGGCGCAGATACGCAGTATTTT; cdr3_aa: CATSAPSAGQGADTQYF
clone_size: .; d_call: TRBD1; j_call: TRBJ1-5; v_call: TRBV9; cdr3_nt: TGTGCCAGCAGCGCCGGGACAGGGAATCAGCCCCAGCATTTT; cdr3_aa: CASSAGTGNQPQHF
clone_size: .; d_call: TRBD1; j_call: TRBJ1-4; v_call: TRBV4-1; cdr3_nt: TGCGCCAGCAGCCAAGGGGACAGGGAGGGGCAAGAAAAACTGTTTTTT; cdr3_aa: CASSQGDREGQEKLFF
clone_size: .; d_call: .; j_call: TRBJ2-5; v_call: TRBV19; cdr3_nt: TGTGCCAGTAAGAAAGCTGGACAAGTCCAAGAGACCCAGTACTTC; cdr3_aa: CASKKAGQVQETQYF
clone_size: .; d_call: .; j_call: TRBJ1-2; v_call: TRBV7-2; cdr3_nt: TGTGCCAGCAGCTTAGGGGCGGCGGGTACCCACTATGGCTACACCTTC; cdr3_aa: CASSLGAAGTHYGYTF
clone_size: once; d_call: TRBD1; j_call: TRBJ1-4; v_call: TRBV4-3; cdr3_nt: TGCGCCAGCAGCCAAGGACAGGGCCGGGTGGAAAAACTGTTTTTT; cdr3_aa: CASSQGQGRVEKLFF
clone_size: .; d_call: .; j_call: TRBJ1-5; v_call: TRBV12-3/TRBV12-4; cdr3_nt: TGTGCCAGCAGTTTAGCTGGCGTTCGGGGGGAGCATTTT; cdr3_aa: CASSLAGVRGEHF
clone_size: .; d_call: TRBD1; j_call: TRBJ1-1; v_call: TRBV19; cdr3_nt: TGTGCCAGTAGTATAGATCTAGGGACAGCATCAGGCACTGAAGCTTTCTTT; cdr3_aa: CASSIDLGTASGTEAFF
clone_size: .; d_call: .; j_call: TRBJ2-1; v_call: TRBV24-1; cdr3_nt: TGTGCCACCAGGGAGAATATTTACAATGAGCAGTTCTTC; cdr3_aa: CATRENIYNEQFF
clone_size: once; d_call: .; j_call: TRBJ2-3; v_call: TRBV29-1; cdr3_nt: TGCAGCGTTGAGGAGGGAAGGACAGATACGCAGTATTTT; cdr3_aa: CSVEEGRTDTQYF
clone_size: .; d_call: TRBD1; j_call: TRBJ2-2; v_call: TRBV7-7; cdr3_nt: TGTGCCAGCAGCCTAGGCAGGGGGCGCGGAACCGGGGAGCTGTTTTTT; cdr3_aa: CASSLGRGRGTGELFF
clone_size: .; d_call: .; j_call: TRBJ1-3; v_call: TRBV28; cdr3_nt: TGTGCCAGCAGTACTCCCTCTGGAAACACCATATATTTT; cdr3_aa: CASSTPSGNTIYF
clone_size: .; d_call: .; j_call: TRBJ2-5; v_call: TRBV12-5; cdr3_nt: TGTGCTAGTGGCCTGTCAGGGGGGATCCGAGCAGAGACCCAGTACTTC; cdr3_aa: CASGLSGGIRAETQYF
clone_size: .; d_call: .; j_call: TRBJ2-5; v_call: TRBV7-8; cdr3_nt: TGTGCCAGCAGCTTAGGGCTATTGAGGGAGACCCAGTACTTC; cdr3_aa: CASSLGLLRETQYF
clone_size: few; d_call: TRBD1; j_call: TRBJ1-2; v_call: TRBV27; cdr3_nt: TGTGCCAGCAGTTTATTACCAGGGGGCGCAGATGGCTACACCTTC; cdr3_aa: CASSLLPGGADGYTF
clone_size: .; d_call: TRBD2; j_call: TRBJ2-3; v_call: TRBV5-1; cdr3_nt: TGCGCCAGCACCGGACTAGCGGGTTTGTCAGATACGCAGTATTTT; cdr3_aa: CASTGLAGLSDTQYF
clone_size: .; d_call: TRBD1; j_call: TRBJ1-6; v_call: TRBV19; cdr3_nt: TGTGCCAGTAGTGCCGGGACAGGGACTTCACCCCTCCACTTT; cdr3_aa: CASSAGTGTSPLHF
clone_size: .; d_call: .; j_call: TRBJ1-5; v_call: TRBV6-5; cdr3_nt: TGTGCCAGCAGTAGACTCGGTGGTCAGCCCCAGCATTTT; cdr3_aa: CASSRLGGQPQHF
clone_size: .; d_call: .; j_call: TRBJ2-7; v_call: TRBV7-2; cdr3_nt: TGTGCCAGCAAACCGCGGGCACAGAGCTCCTACGAGCAGTACTTC; cdr3_aa: CASKPRAQSSYEQYF
clone_size: .; d_call: TRBD2; j_call: TRBJ2-1; v_call: TRBV3-1/TRBV3-2; cdr3_nt: TGTGCCAGCAGTCCTTTAGCGGGAGCTATTATTGAGCAGTTCTTC; cdr3_aa: CASSPLAGAIIEQFF
clone_size: .; d_call: .; j_call: TRBJ1-2; v_call: TRBV6-5; cdr3_nt: TGTGCCAGCAGTTATTCGTCCGACTATGGCTACACCTTC; cdr3_aa: CASSYSSDYGYTF
clone_size: .; d_call: .; j_call: TRBJ1-1; v_call: TRBV3-1/TRBV3-2; cdr3_nt: TGTGCCAGCATCGACCCGGGGAACACTGAAGCTTTCTTT; cdr3_aa: CASIDPGNTEAFF
clone_size: few; d_call: TRBD2; j_call: TRBJ2-5; v_call: TRBV11-1; cdr3_nt: TGTGCCAGCAGCTCACTAGCGGGAGGAGAGACCCAGTACTTC; cdr3_aa: CASSSLAGGETQYF
clone_size: .; d_call: TRBD2; j_call: TRBJ2-1; v_call: TRBV6-2/TRBV6-3; cdr3_nt: TGTGCCAGCAGTCCCCTCACGGGAGGGCCTATTAGTGGGAATGAGCAGTTCTTC; cdr3_aa: CASSPLTGGPISGNEQFF
clone_size: .; d_call: .; j_call: TRBJ2-1; v_call: TRBV7-2; cdr3_nt: TGTGCCAGCAGCTTAGGGGGGACTGGCAATGAGCAGTTCTTC; cdr3_aa: CASSLGGTGNEQFF
clone_size: .; d_call: TRBD1; j_call: TRBJ2-5; v_call: TRBV7-2; cdr3_nt: TGTGCCAGCCGGACAGGGGGAGAGACCCAGTACTTC; cdr3_aa: CASRTGGETQYF
clone_size: .; d_call: .; j_call: TRBJ1-1; v_call: TRBV5-8; cdr3_nt: TGTGCCAGCAGCGGAGGGCGGGGGTGGACTGAAGCTTTCTTT; cdr3_aa: CASSGGRGWTEAFF
clone_size: .; d_call: .; j_call: TRBJ2-7; v_call: TRBV7-2; cdr3_nt: TGTGCCAGCAGCTTCGACAGCTCCTACGAGCAGTACTTC; cdr3_aa: CASSFDSSYEQYF
clone_size: .; d_call: .; j_call: TRBJ1-3; v_call: TRBV27; cdr3_nt: TGTGCCAGCAGTTTAACGGAGGGTAAGACTGGAAACACCATATATTTT; cdr3_aa: CASSLTEGKTGNTIYF
clone_size: .; d_call: TRBD2; j_call: TRBJ2-1; v_call: TRBV27; cdr3_nt: TGTGCCAGCAGTTCCTTACCGACTAGCGGGAGCAGGAATGAGCAGTTCTTC; cdr3_aa: CASSSLPTSGSRNEQFF
clone_size: .; d_call: TRBD1; j_call: TRBJ2-4; v_call: TRBV28; cdr3_nt: TGTGCCAGCAGACGACAGGGGGGAAACATTCAGTACTTC; cdr3_aa: CASRRQGGNIQYF
clone_size: .; d_call: .; j_call: TRBJ2-2; v_call: TRBV7-2; cdr3_nt: TGTGCCAGCAGAGGGGCAGGGGCGGCCGGGGAGCTGTTTTTT; cdr3_aa: CASRGAGAAGELFF
clone_size: .; d_call: TRBD1; j_call: TRBJ1-2; v_call: TRBV24-1; cdr3_nt: TGTGCCACCAGTGATGGGACAGGGTTTTTTTATGGCTACACCTTC; cdr3_aa: CATSDGTGFFYGYTF
clone_size: .; d_call: .; j_call: TRBJ2-5; v_call: TRBV13; cdr3_nt: TGTGCCAGCAGCTTGCCTGGGGGGATCGAGACCCAGTACTTC; cdr3_aa: CASSLPGGIETQYF
clone_size: .; d_call: .; j_call: TRBJ1-2; v_call: TRBV19; cdr3_nt: TGTGCCAGTAGTATTACAGGGAATGGCTACACCTTC; cdr3_aa: CASSITGNGYTF
clone_size: few; d_call: .; j_call: TRBJ1-1; v_call: TRBV14; cdr3_nt: TGTGCCAGCAGCCGATTGACGGGGAACACTGAAGCTTTCTTT; cdr3_aa: CASSRLTGNTEAFF
clone_size: .; d_call: .; j_call: TRBJ2-3; v_call: TRBV23-1; cdr3_nt: TGCGCCAGCAGTCATAAGGGGACAGATACGCAGTATTTT; cdr3_aa: CASSHKGTDTQYF
clone_size: .; d_call: .; j_call: TRBJ1-1; v_call: TRBV9; cdr3_nt: TGTGCCAGCAGCGTTCAGGTTCAGGCCATGAACACTGAAGCTTTCTTT; cdr3_aa: CASSVQVQAMNTEAFF
clone_size: .; d_call: TRBD1; j_call: TRBJ1-1; v_call: TRBV30; cdr3_nt: TGTGCCTGGAGTTTACAGGGGCCGATCACTGAAGCTTTCTTT; cdr3_aa: CAWSLQGPITEAFF
clone_size: .; d_call: TRBD1; j_call: TRBJ1-1; v_call: TRBV5-1; cdr3_nt: TGCGCCAGCAGCGCGACAGGGGGCCTCACTGAAGCTTTCTTT; cdr3_aa: CASSATGGLTEAFF
clone_size: .; d_call: .; j_call: TRBJ2-5; v_call: TRBV18; cdr3_nt: TGTGCCAGCTCACCCGAGAGGGAGACCCAGTACTTC; cdr3_aa: CASSPERETQYF
clone_size: .; d_call: .; j_call: TRBJ2-1; v_call: TRBV28; cdr3_nt: TGTGCCAGCAGGATACACGGACCGGGGAGGGAGCAGTTCTTC; cdr3_aa: CASRIHGPGREQFF
clone_size: .; d_call: .; j_call: TRBJ1-2; v_call: TRBV24-1; cdr3_nt: TGTGCCACCAGTGATACAAACAGCTATGGCTACACCTTC; cdr3_aa: CATSDTNSYGYTF